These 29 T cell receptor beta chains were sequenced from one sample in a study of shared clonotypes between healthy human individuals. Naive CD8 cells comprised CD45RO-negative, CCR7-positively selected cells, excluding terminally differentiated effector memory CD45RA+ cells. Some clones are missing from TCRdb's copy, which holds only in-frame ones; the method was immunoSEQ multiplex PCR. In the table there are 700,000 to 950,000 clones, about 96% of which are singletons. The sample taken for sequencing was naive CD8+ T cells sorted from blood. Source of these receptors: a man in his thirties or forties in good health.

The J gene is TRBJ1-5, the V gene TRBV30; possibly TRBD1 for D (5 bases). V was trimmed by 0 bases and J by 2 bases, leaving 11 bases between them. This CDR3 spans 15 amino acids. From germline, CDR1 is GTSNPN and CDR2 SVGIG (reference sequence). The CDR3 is CAWSVGASGNQPQHF. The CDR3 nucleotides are TGTGCCTGGAGTGTAGGGGCGAGCGGCAATCAGCCCCAGCATTTT.

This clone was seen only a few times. The CDR3 protein is CASSPIRELGHHEQFF. DNA of the CDR3: TGTGCCAGCAGTCCAATCCGGGAGCTAGGCCACCATGAGCAGTTCTTC. The rearrangement links TRBV14 to TRBJ2-1; D is perhaps TRBD2 (6 bases). V gave up 6 bases and J gave up 8 bases, with 23 bases separating them. Germline CDR1 is SGHDN and CDR2 is FVKESK. This CDR3 has 16 amino acids.

DNA of the CDR3: TGTGCCAGCAGCTCAACGATGAATGAGCAGTTCTTC. It is translated as CASSSTMNEQFF. The V gene is TRBV7-9, the J gene TRBJ2-1; D unclear. V lost 4 bases and J lost 7, with 8 bases in between. Germline-derived CDR1 and CDR2 are SEHNR and FQNEAQ (reference sequence). The CDR3 runs to 12 residues.

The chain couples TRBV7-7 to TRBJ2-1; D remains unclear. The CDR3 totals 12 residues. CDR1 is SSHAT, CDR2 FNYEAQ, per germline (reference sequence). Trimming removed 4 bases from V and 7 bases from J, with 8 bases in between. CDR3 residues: CASSSPGNEQFF. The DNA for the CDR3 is TGTGCCAGCAGCTCCCCGGGTAATGAGCAGTTCTTC.

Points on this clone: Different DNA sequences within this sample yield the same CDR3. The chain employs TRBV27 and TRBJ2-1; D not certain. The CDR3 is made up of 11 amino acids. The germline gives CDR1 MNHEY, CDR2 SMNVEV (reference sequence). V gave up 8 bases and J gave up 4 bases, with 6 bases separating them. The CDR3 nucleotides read TGTGCCAGCGGCAGTTACAATGAGCAGTTCTTC. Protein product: CASGSYNEQFF.

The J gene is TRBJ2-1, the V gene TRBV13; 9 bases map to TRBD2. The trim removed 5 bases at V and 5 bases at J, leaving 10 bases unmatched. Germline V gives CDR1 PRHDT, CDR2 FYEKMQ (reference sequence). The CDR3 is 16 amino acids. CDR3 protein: CASSPVGGRVNNEQFF. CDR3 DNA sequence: TGTGCCAGCAGCCCCGTGGGCGGGAGGGTAAACAATGAGCAGTTCTTC.

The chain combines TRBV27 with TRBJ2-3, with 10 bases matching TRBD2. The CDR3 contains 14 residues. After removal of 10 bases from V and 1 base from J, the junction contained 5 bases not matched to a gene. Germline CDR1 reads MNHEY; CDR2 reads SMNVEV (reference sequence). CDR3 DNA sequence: TGTGCCACCAGCACTAGCGGGGGCACAGATACGCAGTATTTT. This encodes CATSTSGGTDTQYF.

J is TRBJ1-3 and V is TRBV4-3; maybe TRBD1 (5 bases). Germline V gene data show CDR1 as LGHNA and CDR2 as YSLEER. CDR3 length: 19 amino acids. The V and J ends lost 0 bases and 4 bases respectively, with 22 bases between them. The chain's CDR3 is CASSQDAELWGRSGNTIYF. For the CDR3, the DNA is TGCGCCAGCAGCCAAGATGCGGAGTTATGGGGCAGGAGCGGAAACACCATATATTTT.

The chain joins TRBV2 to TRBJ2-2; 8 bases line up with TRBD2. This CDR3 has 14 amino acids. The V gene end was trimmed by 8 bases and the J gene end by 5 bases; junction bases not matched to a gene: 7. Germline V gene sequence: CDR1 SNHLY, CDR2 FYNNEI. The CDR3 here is CASRWSGSTGELFF. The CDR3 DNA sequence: TGTGCCAGCCGATGGAGCGGGAGTACCGGGGAGCTGTTTTTT. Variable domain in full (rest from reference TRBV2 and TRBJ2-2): EPEVTQTPSHQVTQMGQEVILRCVPISNHLYFYWYRQILGQKVEFLVSFYNNEISEKSEIFDDQFSVERPDGSNFTLKIRSTKLEDSAMYFCASRWSGSTGELFFGEGSRLTVL.

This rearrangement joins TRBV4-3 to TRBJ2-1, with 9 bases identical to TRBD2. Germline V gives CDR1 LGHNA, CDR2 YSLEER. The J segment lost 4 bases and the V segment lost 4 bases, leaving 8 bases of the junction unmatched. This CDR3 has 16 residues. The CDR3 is CASSPQTAGGYNEQFF. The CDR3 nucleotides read TGCGCCAGCAGCCCCCAGACGGCGGGAGGGTACAATGAGCAGTTCTTC.

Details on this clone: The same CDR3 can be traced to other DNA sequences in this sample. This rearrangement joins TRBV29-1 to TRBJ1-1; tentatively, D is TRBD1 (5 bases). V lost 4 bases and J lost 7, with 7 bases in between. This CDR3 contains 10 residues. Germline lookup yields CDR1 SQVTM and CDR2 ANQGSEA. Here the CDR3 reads CSVGGSEAFF. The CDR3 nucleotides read TGCAGCGTTGGGGGGAGTGAAGCTTTCTTT.

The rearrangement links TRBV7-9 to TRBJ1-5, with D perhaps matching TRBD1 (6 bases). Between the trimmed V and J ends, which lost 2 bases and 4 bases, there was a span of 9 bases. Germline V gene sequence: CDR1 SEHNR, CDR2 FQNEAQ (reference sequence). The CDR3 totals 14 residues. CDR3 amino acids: CASSLNRDNQPQHF. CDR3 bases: TGTGCCAGCAGCTTAAACAGGGATAATCAGCCCCAGCATTTT.

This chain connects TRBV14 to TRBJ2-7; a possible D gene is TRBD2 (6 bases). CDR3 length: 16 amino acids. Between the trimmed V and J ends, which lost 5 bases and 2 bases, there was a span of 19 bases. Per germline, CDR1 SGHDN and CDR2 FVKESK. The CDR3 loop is CASSSSGASIPYEQYF. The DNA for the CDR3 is TGTGCCAGCAGCTCGTCGGGAGCGAGTATCCCCTACGAGCAGTACTTC.

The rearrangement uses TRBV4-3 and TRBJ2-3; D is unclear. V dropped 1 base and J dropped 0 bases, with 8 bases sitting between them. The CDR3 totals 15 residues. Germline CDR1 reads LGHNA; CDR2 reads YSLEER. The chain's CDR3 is CASSQAIGSTDTQYF. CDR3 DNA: TGCGCCAGCAGCCAAGCGATAGGGAGCACAGATACGCAGTATTTT.

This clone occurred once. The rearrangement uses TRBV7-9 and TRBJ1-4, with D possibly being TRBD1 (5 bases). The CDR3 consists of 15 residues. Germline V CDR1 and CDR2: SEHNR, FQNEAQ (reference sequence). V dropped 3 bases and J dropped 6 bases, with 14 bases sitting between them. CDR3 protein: CASSLDNYGDEKLFF. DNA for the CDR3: TGTGCCAGCAGCTTGGACAATTACGGAGATGAAAAACTGTTTTTT.

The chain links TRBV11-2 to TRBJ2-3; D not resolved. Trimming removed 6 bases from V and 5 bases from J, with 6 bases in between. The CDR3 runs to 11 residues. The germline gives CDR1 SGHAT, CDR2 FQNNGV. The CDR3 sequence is CASRELDTQYF. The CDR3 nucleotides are TGTGCCAGCAGAGAACTAGATACGCAGTATTTT. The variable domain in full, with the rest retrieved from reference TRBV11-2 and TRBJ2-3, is EAGVAQSPRYKIIEKRQSVAFWCNPISGHATLYWYQQILGQGPKLLIQFQNNGVVDDSQLPKDRFSAERLKGVDSTLKIQPAKLEDSAVYLCASRELDTQYFGPGTRLTVL.

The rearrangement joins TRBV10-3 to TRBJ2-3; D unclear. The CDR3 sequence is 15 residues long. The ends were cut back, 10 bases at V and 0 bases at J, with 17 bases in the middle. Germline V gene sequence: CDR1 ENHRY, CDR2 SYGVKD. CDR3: CATGDTDTSTDTQYF. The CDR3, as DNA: TGTGCCACCGGCGACACAGACACTAGCACAGATACGCAGTATTTT.

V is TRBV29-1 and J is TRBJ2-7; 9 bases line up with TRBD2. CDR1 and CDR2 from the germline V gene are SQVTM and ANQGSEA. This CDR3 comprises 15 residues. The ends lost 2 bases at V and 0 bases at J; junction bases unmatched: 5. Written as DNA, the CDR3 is TGCAGCGTTGAAACGACTAGCGGCATCTCCTACGAGCAGTACTTC. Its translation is CSVETTSGISYEQYF.

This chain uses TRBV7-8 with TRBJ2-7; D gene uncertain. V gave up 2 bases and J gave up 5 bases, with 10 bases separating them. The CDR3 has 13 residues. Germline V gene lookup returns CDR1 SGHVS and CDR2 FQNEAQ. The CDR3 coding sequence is TGTGCCAGCAGCTTAAGAGGTTTCGACGAGCAGTACTTC. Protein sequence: CASSLRGFDEQYF.

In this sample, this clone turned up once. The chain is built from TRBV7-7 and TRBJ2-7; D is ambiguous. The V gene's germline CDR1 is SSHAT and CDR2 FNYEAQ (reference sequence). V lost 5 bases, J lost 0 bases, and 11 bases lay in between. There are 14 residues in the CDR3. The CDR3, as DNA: TGTGCCAGCAGCCCGGATCCGGGCTCCTACGAGCAGTACTTC. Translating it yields CASSPDPGSYEQYF.

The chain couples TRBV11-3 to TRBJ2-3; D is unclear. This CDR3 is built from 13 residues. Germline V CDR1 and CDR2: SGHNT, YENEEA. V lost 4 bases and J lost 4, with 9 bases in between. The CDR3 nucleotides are TGTGCCAGCAGCTCCGACTCGGCAGATACGCAGTATTTT. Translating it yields CASSSDSADTQYF.

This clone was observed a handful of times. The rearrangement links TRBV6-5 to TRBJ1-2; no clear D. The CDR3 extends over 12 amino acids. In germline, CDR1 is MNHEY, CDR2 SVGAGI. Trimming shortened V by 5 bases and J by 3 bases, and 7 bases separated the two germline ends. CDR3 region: CASSPRHYGYTF. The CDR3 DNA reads TGTGCCAGCAGTCCGAGGCACTATGGCTACACCTTC.

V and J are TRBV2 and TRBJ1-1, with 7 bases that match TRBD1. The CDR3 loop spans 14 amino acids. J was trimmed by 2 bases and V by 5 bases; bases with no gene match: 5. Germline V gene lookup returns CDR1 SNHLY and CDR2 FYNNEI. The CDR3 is CASSSGGRNTEAFF. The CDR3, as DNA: TGTGCCAGCAGTTCAGGGGGACGCAACACTGAAGCTTTCTTT.

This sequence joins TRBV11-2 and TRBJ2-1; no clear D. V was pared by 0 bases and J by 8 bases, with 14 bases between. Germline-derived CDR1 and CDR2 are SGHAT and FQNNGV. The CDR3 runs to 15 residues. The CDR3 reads CASSLDPPPADEQFF. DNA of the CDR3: TGTGCCAGCAGCTTAGATCCCCCCCCCGCCGATGAGCAGTTCTTC.

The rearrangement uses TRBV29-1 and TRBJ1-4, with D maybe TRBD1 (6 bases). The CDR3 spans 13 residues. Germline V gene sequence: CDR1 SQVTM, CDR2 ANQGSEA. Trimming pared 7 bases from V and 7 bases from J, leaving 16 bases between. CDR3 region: CSAVQGASEKLFF. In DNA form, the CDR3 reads TGCAGCGCGGTACAGGGCGCGAGTGAAAAACTGTTTTTT.

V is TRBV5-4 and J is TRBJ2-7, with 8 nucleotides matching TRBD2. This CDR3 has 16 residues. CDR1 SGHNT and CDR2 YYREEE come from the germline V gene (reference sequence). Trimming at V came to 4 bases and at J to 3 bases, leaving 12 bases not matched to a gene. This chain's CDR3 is CASSHSGGGIGYEQYF. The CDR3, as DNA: TGTGCCAGCAGCCACAGCGGGGGAGGCATTGGCTACGAGCAGTACTTC.

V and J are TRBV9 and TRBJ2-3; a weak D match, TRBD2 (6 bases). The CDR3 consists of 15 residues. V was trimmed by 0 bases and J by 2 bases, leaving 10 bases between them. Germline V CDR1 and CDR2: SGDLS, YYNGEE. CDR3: CASSVVSGLTDTQYF. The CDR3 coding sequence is TGTGCCAGCAGCGTAGTCTCGGGACTCACAGATACGCAGTATTTT.

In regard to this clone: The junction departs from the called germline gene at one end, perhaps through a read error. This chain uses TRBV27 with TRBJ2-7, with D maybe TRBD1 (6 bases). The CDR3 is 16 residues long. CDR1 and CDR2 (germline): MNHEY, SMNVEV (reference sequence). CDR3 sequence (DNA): TGTGCCAGAAGTTTATATCAGGGGAGTAGGACCTACGAGCAGTACTTC. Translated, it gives CARSLYQGSRTYEQYF.

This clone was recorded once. This CDR3 reads CASSPIWTANTGELFF. CDR3 in DNA: TGTGCCAGCAGCCCTATCTGGACAGCGAACACCGGGGAGCTGTTTTTT. This chain joins TRBV7-3 and TRBJ2-2, with a tentative D call TRBD1 (6 bases). The ends were cut back, 5 bases at V and 0 bases at J, with 13 bases in the middle. CDR1 SGHTA and CDR2 FQGTGA come from the germline V gene. The CDR3 spans 16 residues.